Below, 11 T cell receptor beta chains from the same sample are listed, as sequenced in a study of T cell repertoires in cytomegalovirus infection. Each CDR3 protein is one row after TCRdb ran MiXCR on the reads. The sample yields almost 500,000 distinct CDR3 sequences, about 11% seen once. The source material was PBMCs. These receptors were obtained from a human donor in good health (CMV status not recorded). Some clones in this sample may be carry-over from other donors' samples.

This clonotype appeared a few times. V gene TRBV2 combines with J gene TRBJ2-7, with TRBD1 identical over 12 bases. Losses at the gene ends were 6 bases for V and 4 bases for J; bases not matched to a gene: 4. The CDR3 covers 14 residues. Germline loops: CDR1 SNHLY, CDR2 FYNNEI. The CDR3 bases are TGTGCCAGCAGGGAGGGACAGGGGGCTTACGAGCAGTACTTC. Amino acid sequence: CASREGQGAYEQYF.

This clonotype showed up many times. The germline gene is not matched at one end of the junction; a read error may be the cause. The chain is built from TRBV7-7 and TRBJ2-2, with 9 bases fitting TRBD2. CDR1 SSHAT and CDR2 FNYEAQ come from the germline V gene (reference sequence). The CDR3 runs to 15 residues. The CDR3 protein is CASSQSGLASGELFF. The DNA of the CDR3 is TGTGCTAGCAGCCAGTCGGGACTAGCTTCCGGGGAGCTGTTTTTT.

This clonotype was seen ten or more times. This chain joins TRBV19 and TRBJ2-7; tentative D call: TRBD1 (6 bases). V was clipped by 6 bases and J by 3 bases, with 15 bases between them. CDR3 length: 14 residues. The germline V gene encodes CDR1 LNHDA and CDR2 SQIVND (reference sequence). The CDR3 nucleotides are TGTGCCAGTAGGGAACAGGGAACTGTCTACGAGCAGTACTTC. This encodes CASREQGTVYEQYF.

Ten or more counts support this clonotype. This chain joins TRBV6-1 and TRBJ1-2; 8 bases agree with TRBD1. The CDR3 loop spans 15 amino acids. Per the germline V gene, CDR1 is MNHNS and CDR2 is SASEGT. After removal of 6 bases from V and 4 bases from J, the junction contained 10 bases not matched to a gene. The CDR3 loop reads CASRARQGRVYGYTF. The CDR3 DNA follows: TGTGCCAGCAGGGCAAGACAGGGGCGTGTCTATGGCTACACCTTC.

The table lists this clonotype with many counts. V and J are TRBV2 and TRBJ1-6; D unclear. The V gene's germline CDR1 is SNHLY and CDR2 FYNNEI. CDR3 length: 11 amino acids. Trimming removed 8 bases at V and 8 bases at J, with 7 bases between. This CDR3 reads CASEDDSPLHF. The CDR3 bases are TGTGCCAGCGAGGACGATTCACCCCTCCACTTT. The variable domain in full, completed from reference TRBV2 and TRBJ1-6, reads EPEVTQTPSHQVTQMGQEVILRCVPISNHLYFYWYRQILGQKVEFLVSFYNNEISEKSEIFDDQFSVERPDGSNFTLKIRSTKLEDSAMYFCASEDDSPLHFGNGTRLTVT.

The table lists this clonotype with many counts. The junction does not match germline at one end; this may be a read error. V and J are TRBV5-1 and TRBJ2-1; no reliable D call. Germline V gives CDR1 SGHRS, CDR2 YFSETQ. The CDR3 is 11 amino acids. The CDR3 sequence is CASSLNNEQFF. For the CDR3, the DNA is TGTGCCAGCAGCTTAAACAATGAGCAGTTCTTC.

This clonotype was detected only a few times. The CDR3 DNA sequence: TGTGCCAGCTCCGGAGCCAGCTCCTATAATTCACCCCTCCACTTT. Amino acids: CASSGASSYNSPLHF. V gene TRBV18 combines with J gene TRBJ1-6; D is undetermined. From germline, CDR1 is KGHSH and CDR2 LQKENI. Trimming stripped 6 bases from V and 0 bases from J, with 9 bases between. The CDR3 totals 15 residues.

The chain has TRBV6-4 and TRBJ1-6; D may be TRBD1 (5 bases). V lost 2 bases, J lost 8 bases, and 10 bases lay in between. CDR1 is MRHNA and CDR2 is SNTAGT in the germline V gene. CDR3 size: 14 residues. Here the CDR3 reads CASSDRGGDSPLHF. The CDR3, as DNA: TGTGCCAGCAGTGACAGGGGTGGAGATTCACCCCTCCACTTT.

This clonotype was found many times. The V and J genes are TRBV6-2 or TRBV6-3 and TRBJ2-5; D not certain. Deletions cut 1 base from V and 5 bases from J, with 17 bases between. Per germline, CDR1 MNHEY and CDR2 SVGEGT. CDR3 length: 16 residues. The CDR3 loop reads CASSYFTGPSWETQYF. In nucleotides, the CDR3 is TGTGCCAGCAGTTACTTTACGGGCCCCAGTTGGGAGACCCAGTACTTC.

This clonotype appeared many times. This rearrangement joins TRBV7-9 to TRBJ2-3; D may be TRBD1 or TRBD2 (5 bases each). CDR1 SEHNR and CDR2 FQNEAQ come from the germline V gene (reference sequence). This CDR3 is built from 14 residues. The ends were cut back, 4 bases at V and 2 bases at J, with 10 bases in the middle. The CDR3 protein is CASSWGPNTDTQYF. The CDR3 DNA reads TGTGCCAGCAGCTGGGGACCGAACACAGATACGCAGTATTTT.

At least ten counts were recorded for this clonotype. V and J are TRBV29-1 and TRBJ2-1; 7 nucleotides align to TRBD1. The germline CDR1 and CDR2 sequences are SQVTM and ANQGSEA. The CDR3 sequence is 16 residues long. J gave up 0 bases and V 6 bases, and 11 bases lay outside the gene matches. CDR3 sequence (DNA): TGCAGCGTAGAGGGGGCCAGCACAGACTCCTACAATGAGCAGTTCTTC. Amino acid sequence: CSVEGASTDSYNEQFF.